This T cell receptor (beta chain) was profiled in a study of Ad26.COV2.S vaccination and SARS-CoV-2 variants. Documented treatment: some 19 received Ad26.COV2.S at low or high dose, single or two shots; about five received placebo; per-sample allocation not given. The samples were gathered on day 63 after the first injection of vaccine or placebo. Wuhan-strain SARS-CoV-2 spike was expressed by the Ad26 vector that made up the vaccine. V lost 2 bases, J lost 5 bases, and 7 bases stayed unmatched. Germline V gene data show CDR1 as LNHDA and CDR2 as SQIVND (reference sequence). The CDR3 contains 15 residues. Sequencing was performed with immunoSEQ multiplex PCR; in TCRdb, only in-frame clones are kept and a portion is missing. The sample records around 300,000 clones, approximately 90% being singletons.

The sequence came from a person between 18 and 60 years old who received the Ad26.COV2.S COVID-19 vaccine or a placebo. The chain is built from TRBV19 and TRBJ1-2, with 8 bases fitting TRBD1. This specimen consisted of peripheral blood, obtained in a trial of Ad26.COV2.S vaccine versus placebo. CDR3 residues: CASSIKVRGLYGYTF. In DNA form, the CDR3 reads TGTGCCAGTAGTATAAAGGTCAGGGGGCTTTATGGCTACACCTTC.